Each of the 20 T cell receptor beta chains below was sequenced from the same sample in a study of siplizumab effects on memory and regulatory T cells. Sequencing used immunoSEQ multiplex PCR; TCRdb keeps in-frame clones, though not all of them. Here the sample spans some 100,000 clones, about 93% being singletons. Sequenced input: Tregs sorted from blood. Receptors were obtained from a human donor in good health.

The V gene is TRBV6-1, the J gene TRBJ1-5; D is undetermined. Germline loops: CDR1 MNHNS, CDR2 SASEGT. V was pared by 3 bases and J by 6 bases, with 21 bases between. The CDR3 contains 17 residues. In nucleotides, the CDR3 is TGTGCCAGCAGTGAGCAGGTTCAACCTTTCGGGTTTCAGCCCCAGCATTTT. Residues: CASSEQVQPFGFQPQHF.

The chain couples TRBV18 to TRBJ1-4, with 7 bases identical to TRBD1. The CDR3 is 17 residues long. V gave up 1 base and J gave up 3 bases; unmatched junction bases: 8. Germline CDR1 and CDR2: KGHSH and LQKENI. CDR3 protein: CASSPLITQGANEKLFF. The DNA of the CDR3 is TGTGCCAGCTCACCACTCATAACGCAGGGGGCTAATGAAAAACTGTTTTTT.

CDR3 DNA: TGTGCCAGCTCACCGAAGGGGGGAGAAAAACTGTTTTTT. Amino acids: CASSPKGGEKLFF. The V gene is TRBV18, the J gene TRBJ1-4, with D tentatively TRBD1 (6 bases). CDR3 length: 13 residues. V was shortened by 3 bases and J by 8 bases, with 10 bases between the two germline ends. Germline V lookup: CDR1 KGHSH, CDR2 LQKENI.

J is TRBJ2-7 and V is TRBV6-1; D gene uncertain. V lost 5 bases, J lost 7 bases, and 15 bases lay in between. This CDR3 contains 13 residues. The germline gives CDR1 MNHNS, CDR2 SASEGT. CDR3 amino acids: CASSNSQRWEQYF. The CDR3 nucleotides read TGTGCCAGCAGTAACTCACAACGCTGGGAGCAGTACTTC.

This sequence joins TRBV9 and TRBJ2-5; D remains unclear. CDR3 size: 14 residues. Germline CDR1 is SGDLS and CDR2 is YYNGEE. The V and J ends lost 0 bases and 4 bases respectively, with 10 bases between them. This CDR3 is CASSVAKGIETQYF. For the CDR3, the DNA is TGTGCCAGCAGCGTAGCCAAAGGGATAGAGACCCAGTACTTC. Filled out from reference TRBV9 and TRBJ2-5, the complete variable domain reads DSGVTQTPKHLITATGQRVTLRCSPRSGDLSVYWYQQSLDQGLQFLIQYYNGEERAKGNILERFSAQQFPDLHSELNLSSLELGDSALYFCASSVAKGIETQYFGPGTRLLVL.

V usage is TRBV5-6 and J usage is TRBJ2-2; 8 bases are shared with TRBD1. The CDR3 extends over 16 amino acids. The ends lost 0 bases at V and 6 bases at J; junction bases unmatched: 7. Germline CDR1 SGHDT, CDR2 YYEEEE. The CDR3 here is CASSLVYQGAAGELFF. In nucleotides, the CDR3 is TGTGCCAGCAGCTTGGTCTACCAGGGGGCAGCCGGGGAGCTGTTTTTT.

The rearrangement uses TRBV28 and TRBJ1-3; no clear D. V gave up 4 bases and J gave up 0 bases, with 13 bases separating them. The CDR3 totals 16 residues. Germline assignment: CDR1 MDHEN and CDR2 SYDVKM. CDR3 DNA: TGTGCCAGCAGTTCGTTATCAGGAAACTCTGGAAACACCATATATTTT. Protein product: CASSSLSGNSGNTIYF.

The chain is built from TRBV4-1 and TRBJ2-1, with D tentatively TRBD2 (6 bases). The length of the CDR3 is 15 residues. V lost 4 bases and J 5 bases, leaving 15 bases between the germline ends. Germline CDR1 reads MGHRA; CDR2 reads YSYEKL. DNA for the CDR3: TGCGCCAGCAGCCTCGGGAGTAACAGGAACAATGAGCAGTTCTTC. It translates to CASSLGSNRNNEQFF.

The CDR3 DNA reads as TGCGCCAGCAGCTTGGCGTTTGGAGAGCAGTACTTC. As protein: CASSLAFGEQYF. V is TRBV5-1 and J is TRBJ2-7; D remains unclear. The CDR3 contains 12 residues. Trimming left V 0 bases short and J 7 bases short, with 8 bases between. Germline V gene sequence: CDR1 SGHRS, CDR2 YFSETQ.

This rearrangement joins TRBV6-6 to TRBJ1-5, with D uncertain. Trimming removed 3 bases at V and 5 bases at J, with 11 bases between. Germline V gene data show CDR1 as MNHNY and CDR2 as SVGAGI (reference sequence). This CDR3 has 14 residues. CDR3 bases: TGTGCCAGCAGTTATTACAGACCAGATCAGCCCCAGCATTTT. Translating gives CASSYYRPDQPQHF.

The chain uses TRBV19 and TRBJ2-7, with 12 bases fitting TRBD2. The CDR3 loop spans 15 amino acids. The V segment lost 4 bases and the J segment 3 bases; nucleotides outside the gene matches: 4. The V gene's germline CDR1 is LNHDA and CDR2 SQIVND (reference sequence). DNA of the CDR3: TGTGCCAGTAGTAGGACTAGCGGGACGGGCTACGAGCAGTACTTC. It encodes CASSRTSGTGYEQYF.

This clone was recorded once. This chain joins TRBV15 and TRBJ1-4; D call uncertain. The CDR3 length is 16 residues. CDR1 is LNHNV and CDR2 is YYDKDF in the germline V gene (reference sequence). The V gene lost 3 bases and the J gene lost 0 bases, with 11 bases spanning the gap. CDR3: CATSSDYGATNEKLFF. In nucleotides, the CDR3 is TGTGCCACCAGCAGCGACTACGGTGCAACTAATGAAAAACTGTTTTTT.

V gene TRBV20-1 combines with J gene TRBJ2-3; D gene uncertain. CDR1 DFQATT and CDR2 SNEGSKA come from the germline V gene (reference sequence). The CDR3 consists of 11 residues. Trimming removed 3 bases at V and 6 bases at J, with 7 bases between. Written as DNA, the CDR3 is TGCAGTGCTAGCATGGGGGATACGCAGTATTTT. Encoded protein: CSASMGDTQYF.

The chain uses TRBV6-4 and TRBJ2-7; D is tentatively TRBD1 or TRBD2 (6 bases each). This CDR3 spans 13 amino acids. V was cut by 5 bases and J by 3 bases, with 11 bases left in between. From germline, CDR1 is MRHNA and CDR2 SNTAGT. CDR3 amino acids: CASSRGENYEQYF. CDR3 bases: TGTGCCAGCAGTAGGGGGGAGAACTACGAGCAGTACTTC.

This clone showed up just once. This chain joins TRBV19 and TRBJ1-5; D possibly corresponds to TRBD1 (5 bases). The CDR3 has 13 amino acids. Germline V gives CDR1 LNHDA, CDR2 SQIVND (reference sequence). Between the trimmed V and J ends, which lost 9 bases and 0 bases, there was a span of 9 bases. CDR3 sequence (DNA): TGTGCCAGCAGACAGTATAGCAATCAGCCCCAGCATTTT. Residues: CASRQYSNQPQHF. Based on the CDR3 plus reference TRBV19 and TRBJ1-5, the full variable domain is DGGITQSPKYLFRKEGQNVTLSCEQNLNHDAMYWYRQDPGQGLRLIYYSQIVNDFQKGDIAEGYSVSREKKESFPLTVTSAQKNPTAFYLCASRQYSNQPQHFGDGTRLSIL.

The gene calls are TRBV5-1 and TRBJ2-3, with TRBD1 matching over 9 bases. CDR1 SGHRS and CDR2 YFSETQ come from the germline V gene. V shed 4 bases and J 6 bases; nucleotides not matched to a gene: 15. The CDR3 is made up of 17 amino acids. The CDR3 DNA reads TGCGCCAGCAGCCCCCGATTACAGGGGGCGAATTTGGATACGCAGTATTTT. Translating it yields CASSPRLQGANLDTQYF.

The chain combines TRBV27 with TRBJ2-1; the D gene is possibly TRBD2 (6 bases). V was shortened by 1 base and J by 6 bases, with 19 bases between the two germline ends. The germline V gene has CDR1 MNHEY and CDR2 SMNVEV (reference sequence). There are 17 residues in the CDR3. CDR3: CASSLFEGFYGGNEQFF. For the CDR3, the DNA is TGTGCCAGCAGTTTATTTGAGGGTTTTTACGGGGGCAATGAGCAGTTCTTC.

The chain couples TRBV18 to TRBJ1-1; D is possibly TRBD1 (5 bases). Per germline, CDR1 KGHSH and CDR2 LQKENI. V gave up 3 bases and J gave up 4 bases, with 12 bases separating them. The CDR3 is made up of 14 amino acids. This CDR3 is CASSPVWGSTEAFF. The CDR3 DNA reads TGTGCCAGCTCACCGGTGTGGGGCAGCACTGAAGCTTTCTTT.

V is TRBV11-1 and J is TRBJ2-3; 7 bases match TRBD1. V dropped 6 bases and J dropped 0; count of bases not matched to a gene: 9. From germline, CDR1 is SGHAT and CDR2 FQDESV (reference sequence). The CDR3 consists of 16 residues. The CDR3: CASRTNRGASTDTQYF. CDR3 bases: TGTGCCAGCAGAACAAACAGGGGAGCTAGCACAGATACGCAGTATTTT.

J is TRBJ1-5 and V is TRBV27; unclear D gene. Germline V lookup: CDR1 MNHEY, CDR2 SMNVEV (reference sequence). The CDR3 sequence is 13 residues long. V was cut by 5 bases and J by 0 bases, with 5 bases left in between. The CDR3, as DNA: TGTGCCAGCAGTGATTATAGCAATCAGCCCCAGCATTTT. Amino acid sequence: CASSDYSNQPQHF.